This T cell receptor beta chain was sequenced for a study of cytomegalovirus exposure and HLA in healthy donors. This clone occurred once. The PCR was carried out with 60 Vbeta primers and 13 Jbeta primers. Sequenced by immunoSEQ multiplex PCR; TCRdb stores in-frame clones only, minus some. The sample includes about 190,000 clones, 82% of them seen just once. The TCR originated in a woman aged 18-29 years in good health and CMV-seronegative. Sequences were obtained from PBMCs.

The CDR3 is CASSEGYEQFF. The DNA for the CDR3 is TGTGCCAGCAGCGAGGGCTATGAGCAGTTCTTC. This chain joins TRBV27 and TRBJ2-1, with D maybe TRBD2 (5 bases). The CDR3 contains 11 residues. CDR1 and CDR2 (germline): MNHEY, SMNVEV (reference sequence). V lost 6 bases and J lost 8, with 8 bases in between.